This TCR beta chain derives from a study of blood T cell repertoires in COVID-19. Background on the study: Some COVID-19 samples were acute and others convalescent; all came from the United States, Italy and Spain.

Participant age was roughly 18 to 90 years, and participants resided in fewer than 25 US areas. The ends were cut back, 7 bases at V and 1 base at J, with 14 bases in the middle. The CDR3 has 14 amino acids. Germline V gene lookup returns CDR1 SGHRS and CDR2 YFSETQ. Sequenced by immunoSEQ multiplex PCR; TCRdb stores in-frame clones only, minus some. The sample yields roughly 130,000 clones, less than 90% seen once. The receptor's source is a woman aged 25 to 39 who had recovered from COVID-19. This chain links TRBV5-1 with TRBJ1-1; D gene unclear. The sequenced material came from PBMCs or T cells enriched from blood (not recorded which). CDR3 sequence: CASRFAGSNTEAFF. CDR3 nucleotides: TGCGCCAGCCGTTTTGCGGGATCGAACACTGAAGCTTTCTTT. The full variable domain, rest sourced from reference TRBV5-1 and TRBJ1-1, is KAGVTQTPRYLIKTRGQQVTLSCSPISGHRSVSWYQQTPGQGLQFLFEYFSETQRNKGNFPGRFSGRQFSNSRSEMNVSTLELGDSALYLCASRFAGSNTEAFFGQGTRLTVV.